One and the same sample provided the 5 T cell receptor beta chains below, sequenced in a study of cytomegalovirus exposure and HLA in healthy donors. The PCR had 60 Vbeta and 13 Jbeta primers. Using immunoSEQ multiplex PCR, the repertoire was profiled, and TCRdb retains in-frame clones only, with some absent. The sample has tens of thousands of clones. What was sequenced was PBMCs. The receptors come from a male donor in good health and CMV-seronegative.

V gene TRBV5-1 combines with J gene TRBJ2-7; a weak D match, TRBD2 (5 bases). The CDR3 length is 14 residues. V gave up 0 bases and J gave up 6 bases, with 13 bases separating them. CDR1 is SGHRS, CDR2 YFSETQ, per germline. CDR3 coding DNA: TGCGCCAGCAGCTTGGCCATGCGGGCGGGCGAGCAGTACTTC. Its protein is CASSLAMRAGEQYF.

The chain uses TRBV19 and TRBJ1-1, with 7 bases lining up with TRBD1. The CDR3 runs to 17 residues. Germline values: CDR1 LNHDA, CDR2 SQIVND (reference sequence). V shed 5 bases, J shed 2 bases, and the junction held 14 bases outside the gene matches. The CDR3 DNA sequence: TGTGCCAGTAGTGGTGTGACAGGGTCGGTGCTCAACACTGAAGCTTTCTTT. It translates to CASSGVTGSVLNTEAFF.

Notes on this clone: Germline is not matched at one junction end, which may reflect a read error. The chain has TRBV14 and TRBJ2-1, with 7 bases identical to TRBD1. This CDR3 has 20 amino acids. CDR1 is SGHDN, CDR2 FVKESK, per germline. The CDR3 DNA follows: TGTGCCAGCAGCCAAGCATCGAACAGGGGTCCTTCGAGCTCCGACAATGAGCAGTTCTTC. Protein sequence: CASSQASNRGPSSSDNEQFF. The variable domain in full, completed from reference TRBV14 and TRBJ2-1, reads EAGVTQFPSHSVIEKGQTVTLRCDPISGHDNLYWYRRVMGKEIKFLLHFVKESKQDESGMPNNRFLAERTGGTYSTLKVQPAELEDSGVYFCASSQASNRGPSSSDNEQFFGPGTRLTVL.

V gene TRBV6-1 combines with J gene TRBJ2-1, with 11 bases that match TRBD2. This CDR3 spans 13 amino acids. The J segment lost 9 bases and the V segment lost 8 bases, leaving 6 bases of the junction unmatched. Per the germline V gene, CDR1 is MNHNS and CDR2 is SASEGT. This CDR3 reads CASRSGRGPEQFF. In DNA, the CDR3 is TGTGCCAGCCGTAGCGGGAGGGGGCCTGAGCAGTTCTTC.

The rearrangement joins TRBV4-1 to TRBJ2-6; TRBD2 is a possible D gene (5 bases). Germline CDR1 reads MGHRA; CDR2 reads YSYEKL. The CDR3 runs to 17 residues. V lost 3 bases to trimming and J lost 0 bases, with 12 bases between them. Here the CDR3 DNA reads TGCGCCAGCAGCCAGGAAGAACGGGACTCTGGGGCCAACGTCCTGACTTTC. It is translated as CASSQEERDSGANVLTF.